These 27 T cell receptor beta chains share one sample of origin, sequenced in a study of cytomegalovirus exposure and HLA in healthy donors. PCR amplification relied on 60 Vbeta primers (plus 13 Jbeta primers). Profiled with immunoSEQ multiplex PCR; TCRdb holds only in-frame clones, not every one. The sample consists of around 120,000 clones, 65% of them appearing once. Sequencing was carried out using PBMCs. These receptors originate from a young man in good health and CMV-seropositive.

This rearrangement joins TRBV6-6 to TRBJ1-1; D call uncertain. V shed 6 bases and J shed 4 bases, with 9 bases lying between them. Germline CDR1 and CDR2: MNHNY and SVGAGI (reference sequence). The CDR3 covers 12 residues. DNA for the CDR3: TGTGCCAGCAGGCGGATGGGCACTGAAGCTTTCTTT. Residues: CASRRMGTEAFF.

The chain uses TRBV7-8 and TRBJ2-1; 7 bases match TRBD2. The CDR3 is 15 amino acids. Germline CDR1 and CDR2: SGHVS and FQNEAQ. V dropped 1 base and J dropped 4; count of bases not matched to a gene: 4. In DNA form, the CDR3 reads TGTGCCAGCAGCTTAGACGCGGGGGAGTACAATGAGCAGTTCTTC. Amino acids: CASSLDAGEYNEQFF.

The rearrangement links TRBV7-8 to TRBJ2-7; 7 nucleotides match TRBD1. The CDR3 is 14 residues long. Germline lookup yields CDR1 SGHVS and CDR2 FQNEAQ. V shed 0 bases, J shed 4 bases, and the junction held 3 bases outside the gene matches. The CDR3 DNA sequence: TGTGCCAGCAGCTTAGCGGGGACAGCTTACGAGCAGTACTTC. Translation gives CASSLAGTAYEQYF.

V usage is TRBV11-2 and J usage is TRBJ2-5; a weak D match, TRBD1 (6 bases). The CDR3 consists of 14 residues. Germline lookup yields CDR1 SGHAT and CDR2 FQNNGV. V was trimmed by 7 bases and J by 3 bases, leaving 15 bases between them. Written as DNA, the CDR3 is TGTGCCAGCAACCCCCTACAGGGCGAAGAGACCCAGTACTTC. Its protein product is CASNPLQGEETQYF.

This clone was seen more than once but under ten times. This sequence joins TRBV6-1 and TRBJ2-6, with no clear D. V lost 5 bases and J lost 4, with 12 bases in between. This CDR3 comprises 15 residues. The germline gives CDR1 MNHNS, CDR2 SASEGT. The CDR3 DNA is TGTGCCAGCAGTCCCGGCAAGGAGGGGGCCAACGTCCTGACTTTC. It translates to CASSPGKEGANVLTF.

This chain joins TRBV6-5 and TRBJ2-5; a weak D match, TRBD1 (6 bases). Trimming took 6 bases from V and 1 from J, leaving 9 bases between them. CDR3 length: 13 residues. Germline V CDR1 and CDR2: MNHEY, SVGAGI. The CDR3 DNA reads as TGTGCCAGCAGAAGGACAGTCCAAGAGACCCAGTACTTC. Its protein is CASRRTVQETQYF.

The rearrangement uses TRBV18 and TRBJ2-3, with 8 positions matching TRBD1. V lost 3 bases, J lost 1 base, and 3 bases stayed unmatched. The length of the CDR3 is 15 residues. From germline, CDR1 is KGHSH and CDR2 LQKENI. In DNA form, the CDR3 reads TGTGCCAGCTCACCTATGACAGGGGGCACAGATACGCAGTATTTT. This sequence encodes CASSPMTGGTDTQYF.

This chain joins TRBV11-2 and TRBJ2-7, with 10 bases aligning to TRBD2. Germline CDR1 SGHAT, CDR2 FQNNGV. This CDR3 is built from 14 residues. J gave up 3 bases and V 2 bases, and 1 base lay outside the gene matches. The CDR3 reads CASSLPSGGYEQYF. As DNA, the CDR3 is TGTGCCAGCAGCTTACCTAGCGGGGGCTACGAGCAGTACTTC.

This clone has only a few counts. The rearrangement uses TRBV2 and TRBJ2-1; 12 nucleotides agree with TRBD2. J lost 2 bases, V lost 6 bases, and 2 bases had no gene match. Per the germline V gene, CDR1 is SNHLY and CDR2 is FYNNEI. The CDR3 contains 15 residues. The CDR3 here is CASRRTSGAYNEQFF. For the CDR3, the DNA is TGTGCCAGCAGACGGACTAGCGGGGCCTACAATGAGCAGTTCTTC.

CDR3 DNA: TGTGCCAGCAGCACCGTCAGGGGCAGCTCCTACGAGCAGTACTTC. Translated, it gives CASSTVRGSSYEQYF. The chain has TRBV7-8 and TRBJ2-7, with D possibly being TRBD1 (6 bases). Germline-derived CDR1 and CDR2 are SGHVS and FQNEAQ. The CDR3 sequence is 15 residues long. Trimming removed 5 bases from V and 0 bases from J, with 14 bases in between.

This chain connects TRBV28 to TRBJ2-7, with a possible D match to TRBD2 (5 bases). Deletions cut 5 bases from V and 2 bases from J, with 16 bases between. The CDR3 spans 15 residues. Looked up from germline, CDR1 is MDHEN and CDR2 is SYDVKM. CDR3 loop: CASSLTRVGTYEQYF. For the CDR3, the DNA is TGTGCCAGCAGTCTCACTAGGGTAGGGACCTACGAGCAGTACTTC.

This chain uses TRBV7-3 with TRBJ2-7, with D possibly being TRBD2 (6 bases). CDR1 and CDR2 from the germline V gene are SGHTA and FQGTGA. V shed 5 bases and J shed 0 bases, with 11 bases lying between them. This CDR3 comprises 14 residues. The CDR3 region is CASSPGLSSYEQYF. The CDR3 DNA follows: TGTGCCAGCAGCCCGGGACTTAGCTCCTACGAGCAGTACTTC.

This rearrangement joins TRBV4-1 to TRBJ2-2; the match to TRBD2 covers 7 bases. The CDR3 spans 16 residues. The V and J ends lost 3 bases and 5 bases, in that order; junction bases with no gene match: 9. In germline, CDR1 is MGHRA, CDR2 YSYEKL. The CDR3 loop reads CASSHGGGSGTGELFF. The CDR3 DNA reads as TGCGCCAGCAGCCATGGGGGGGGGTCGGGGACCGGGGAGCTGTTTTTT.

J is TRBJ2-5 and V is TRBV2, with D tentatively TRBD1 (6 bases). The end of the DNA is better explained by TRBJ2-7, so the J call may be wrong. Germline CDR1 is SNHLY and CDR2 is FYNNEI. This CDR3 contains 12 residues. CDR3 in amino acids: CASSEAGGEQYF. CDR3 coding DNA: TGTGCCAGCAGTGAAGCAGGGGGCGAGCAGTACTTC.

The chain joins TRBV28 to TRBJ1-2, with D perhaps matching TRBD1 (6 bases). V was cut by 3 bases and J by 4 bases, with 15 bases left in between. The CDR3 length is 15 residues. Germline-derived CDR1 and CDR2 are MDHEN and SYDVKM. CDR3 residues: CASSLIGGVGYGYTF. CDR3 bases: TGTGCCAGCAGTTTGATAGGGGGAGTCGGCTATGGCTACACCTTC.

This clone was seen more than once but under ten times. The rearrangement links TRBV7-9 to TRBJ2-7; 10 bases fit TRBD1. Germline V gives CDR1 SEHNR, CDR2 FQNEAQ (reference sequence). V shed 5 bases and J 4 bases; nucleotides not matched to a gene: 5. This CDR3 contains 14 residues. CDR3 DNA sequence: TGTGCCAGCAGCCCTACGGACAGGGGGTACGAGCAGTACTTC. This translates into CASSPTDRGYEQYF.

The sample holds a few counts of this clone. The rearrangement uses TRBV6-4 and TRBJ2-1; 12 bases match TRBD1. The CDR3 loop spans 15 amino acids. The V and J ends lost 5 bases and 7 bases, in that order; junction bases with no gene match: 6. Germline lookup yields CDR1 MRHNA and CDR2 SNTAGT. Written as DNA, the CDR3 is TGTGCCAGCAGTTCCGGGACAGGGGGCTGGAATGAGCAGTTCTTC. Translated, it gives CASSSGTGGWNEQFF.

The CDR3 bases are TGTGCCAGTAGTAGGCCACAGGGGAGCTCTGGAAACACCATATATTTT. Amino acid sequence: CASSRPQGSSGNTIYF. The chain recombines TRBV19 with TRBJ1-3, with 7 bases identical to TRBD1. This CDR3 has 16 residues. Germline CDR1 LNHDA, CDR2 SQIVND (reference sequence). J lost 0 bases, V lost 4 bases, and 6 bases had no gene match.

The chain links TRBV6-1 to TRBJ1-4; tentative D call: TRBD1 (5 bases). Germline CDR1 and CDR2: MNHNS and SASEGT. This CDR3 region has 15 residues. The V and J ends lost 7 bases and 8 bases respectively, with 20 bases between them. CDR3 in amino acids: CASILPGRGDEKLFF. As DNA, the CDR3 is TGTGCCAGCATCCTCCCTGGGAGGGGTGACGAAAAACTGTTTTTT.

This clone was seen only a few times. The rearrangement uses TRBV19 and TRBJ2-2, with 7 bases that match TRBD2. Germline CDR1 and CDR2: LNHDA and SQIVND (reference sequence). The CDR3 is 15 residues long. J lost 5 bases, V lost 1 base, and 4 bases had no gene match. This CDR3 reads CASSIGAGRTGELFF. The CDR3 DNA is TGTGCCAGTAGTATAGGAGCGGGGAGAACCGGGGAGCTGTTTTTT.

The chain combines TRBV2 with TRBJ1-6; no reliable D call. CDR1 and CDR2 (germline): SNHLY, FYNNEI. This CDR3 has 16 amino acids. Deletions cut 7 bases from V and 5 bases from J, with 18 bases between. CDR3 DNA sequence: TGTGCCAGCACATTGGGGAGGGCAGGAAATAATTCACCCCTCCACTTT. Encoded protein: CASTLGRAGNNSPLHF.

The V gene is TRBV6-1, the J gene TRBJ2-3, with a possible D match to TRBD1 (5 bases). Germline CDR1 is MNHNS and CDR2 is SASEGT. There are 14 residues in the CDR3. V was clipped by 3 bases and J by 6 bases, with 13 bases between them. CDR3 amino acids: CASSDRGPPDTQYF. CDR3 nucleotides: TGTGCCAGCAGTGATAGGGGCCCCCCGGATACGCAGTATTTT.

This clone was detected a few times. The chain combines TRBV15 with TRBJ2-3; 11 bases map to TRBD2. CDR1 is LNHNV and CDR2 is YYDKDF in the germline V gene (reference sequence). There are 15 residues in the CDR3. Losses at the gene ends were 0 bases for V and 4 bases for J; bases not matched to a gene: 0. CDR3 region: CATSRDSGGADTQYF. Here the CDR3 DNA reads TGTGCCACCAGCAGAGATAGCGGGGGGGCAGATACGCAGTATTTT.

The CDR3 coding sequence is TGTGCCAGCAGCGACGGGACATCAATCGGGGAGCAGTACTTC. This sequence encodes CASSDGTSIGEQYF. The J gene is TRBJ2-7, the V gene TRBV9; D is perhaps TRBD1 (6 bases). The CDR3 sequence is 14 residues long. With 3 bases removed from V and 7 bases from J, the gap between germline ends came to 17 bases. Germline CDR1 is SGDLS and CDR2 is YYNGEE.

The V and J genes are TRBV5-4 and TRBJ1-2, with D unclear. CDR3 length: 13 amino acids. Trimming stripped 0 bases from V and 8 bases from J, with 11 bases between. Germline V lookup: CDR1 SGHNT, CDR2 YYREEE (reference sequence). Here the CDR3 DNA reads TGTGCCAGCAGCTTGGGGGCCGATGGGGGCTACACCTTC. Its protein product is CASSLGADGGYTF.

The chain uses TRBV5-4 and TRBJ1-2; D gene unclear. This CDR3 has 15 residues. Per the germline V gene, CDR1 is SGHNT and CDR2 is YYREEE (reference sequence). Trimming left V 4 bases short and J 7 bases short, with 20 bases between. CDR3 amino acids: CASSRDTNRGLGYTF. The CDR3, as DNA: TGTGCCAGCAGCCGGGATACTAACAGAGGCCTTGGCTACACCTTC.

The chain uses TRBV10-3 and TRBJ1-2; TRBD1 agrees at 7 bases. The germline gives CDR1 ENHRY, CDR2 SYGVKD. V was pared by 3 bases and J by 8 bases, with 12 bases of the junction left unmatched. The CDR3 runs 15 residues. Here the CDR3 reads CAISDRQGSSRGYTF. Here the CDR3 DNA reads TGTGCCATCAGTGACCGACAGGGATCGAGTAGAGGCTACACCTTC.